This passage covers 18 T cell receptor beta chains from one sample sequenced in a study of T-cell reconstitution after alpha-beta-depleted transplantation in children. The TCRbeta library incorporated unique molecular identifiers. TCRdb called the PCR reads again in MiXCR, with one record for every CDR3 protein. The data show 140,000 to 150,000 distinct CDR3 sequences, 8.5% to 10% seen once. Sequences were derived from PBMCs, mostly from graft donor cells, sampled 180 days after TCRalphabeta/CD19-depleted stem cell transplant. Every receptor here comes from a female patient aged 2-10 years who had a stem cell transplant for congenital amegakaryocytic thrombocytopenia, so the T cells may come from the graft donor.

V gene TRBV7-2 combines with J gene TRBJ2-7; 13 bases are shared with TRBD2. Germline assignment: CDR1 SGHTA and CDR2 FQGNSA. Trimming took 3 bases from V and 5 from J; bases not matched to a gene: 10. The CDR3 has 17 residues. In DNA, the CDR3 is TGTGCCAGCAGCTTGAAGGGACTAGCGGGGCCCCCCCACGAGCAGTACTTC. Protein: CASSLKGLAGPPHEQYF.

The table lists this clonotype with many counts. The rearrangement links TRBV24-1 to TRBJ2-3, with D hard to call. This CDR3 has 13 amino acids. The germline V gene encodes CDR1 KGHDR and CDR2 SFDVKD. Trimming took off 4 bases at V and 2 bases at J, with 6 bases between the two ends. This CDR3 reads CATSDPNTDTQYF. The CDR3 DNA sequence: TGTGCCACCAGTGACCCCAACACAGATACGCAGTATTTT.

This clonotype showed up many times. The chain couples TRBV12-3 or TRBV12-4 to TRBJ2-1; D unclear. V lost 3 bases and J 3 bases, leaving 6 bases between the germline ends. The CDR3 runs to 13 residues. DNA of the CDR3: TGTGCCAGCAGTTTTGCACTCTACAATGAGCAGTTCTTC. Protein product: CASSFALYNEQFF.

V and J are TRBV28 and TRBJ2-6; no firm D call. This CDR3 has 15 residues. Trimming took off 3 bases at V and 3 bases at J, with 9 bases between the two ends. The germline V gene has CDR1 MDHEN and CDR2 SYDVKM. The CDR3 DNA reads as TGTGCCAGCAGTTTCGGCAGATATGGGGCCAACGTCCTGACTTTC. Amino acid sequence: CASSFGRYGANVLTF.

V is TRBV2 and J is TRBJ2-5; 9 nucleotides agree with TRBD1. The germline CDR1 and CDR2 sequences are SNHLY and FYNNEI. The V segment lost 2 bases and the J segment 5 bases; nucleotides outside the gene matches: 9. The CDR3 has 16 amino acids. The CDR3 DNA reads as TGTGCCAGCAGTGAAATCGGGGAGACAGGGGGTGAGACCCAGTACTTC. Amino acids: CASSEIGETGGETQYF.

This clonotype was seen ten or more times. The rearrangement uses TRBV12-3 or TRBV12-4 and TRBJ2-5, with D possibly matching TRBD2 (6 bases). The CDR3 has 14 residues. With 8 bases removed from V and 4 bases from J, the gap between germline ends came to 17 bases. The CDR3 loop reads CASAGHPKGETQYF. The CDR3 DNA follows: TGTGCCAGCGCGGGGCATCCCAAAGGAGAGACCCAGTACTTC.

This clonotype showed up many times. The chain uses TRBV5-8 and TRBJ1-4; D is unresolved. The CDR3 length is 17 residues. The germline V gene has CDR1 SGHTS and CDR2 YDEGEE. V lost 4 bases, J lost 8 bases, and 24 bases lay in between. Here the CDR3 reads CASSRSGPGTISEKLFF. The CDR3, as DNA: TGTGCCAGCAGCCGATCAGGCCCGGGCACAATTAGCGAAAAACTGTTTTTT.

This clonotype showed up just a few times. The V gene is TRBV20-1, the J gene TRBJ2-7, with D possibly being TRBD2 (5 bases). In germline, CDR1 is DFQATT, CDR2 SNEGSKA (reference sequence). Trimming pared 3 bases from V and 5 bases from J, leaving 23 bases between. This CDR3 comprises 16 residues. CDR3 residues: CSARAPRGTPFDEQYF. The CDR3 DNA reads TGCAGTGCTAGGGCCCCTCGGGGAACCCCTTTTGACGAGCAGTACTTC.

This clonotype was counted ten times or more. The chain has TRBV5-5 and TRBJ2-7; D call uncertain. CDR3 length: 13 amino acids. The germline CDR1 and CDR2 sequences are SGHKS and YYEKEE (reference sequence). V was trimmed by 4 bases and J by 3 bases, leaving 11 bases between them. CDR3 protein: CASSPIINYEQYF. The DNA for the CDR3 is TGTGCCAGCAGCCCGATAATTAACTACGAGCAGTACTTC. The full variable domain, with the rest looked up from reference TRBV5-5 and TRBJ2-7, is DAGVTQSPTHLIKTRGQQVTLRCSPISGHKSVSWYQQVLGQGPQFIFQYYEKEERGRGNFPDRFSARQFPNYSSELNVNALLLGDSALYLCASSPIINYEQYFGPGTRLTVT.

This clonotype has ten or more counts. The chain is built from TRBV5-1 and TRBJ2-1; D gene unclear. Per germline, CDR1 SGHRS and CDR2 YFSETQ. The CDR3 sequence is 13 residues long. The V end was cut by 0 bases, the J end by 6 bases, with 7 bases between. The CDR3 coding sequence is TGCGCCAGCAGCTTGGAGGCTGCCAATGAGCAGTTCTTC. Its translation is CASSLEAANEQFF.

This clonotype was seen ten or more times. The chain has TRBV20-1 and TRBJ2-7; D is ambiguous. The V and J ends lost 3 bases and 0 bases respectively, with 12 bases between them. The CDR3 has 14 amino acids. Germline CDR1 and CDR2: DFQATT and SNEGSKA (reference sequence). As DNA, the CDR3 is TGCAGTGCTAGGAGGACGGCTTTCTCCTACGAGCAGTACTTC. Translating gives CSARRTAFSYEQYF.

Only a few counts were recorded for this clonotype. The J gene is TRBJ1-6, the V gene TRBV6-2 or TRBV6-3; tentatively, D is TRBD1 (5 bases). Germline assignment: CDR1 MNHEY and CDR2 SVGEGT. The CDR3 loop spans 15 amino acids. V was pared by 3 bases and J by 8 bases, with 14 bases between. The CDR3 region has the DNA TGTGCCAGCAGTTATTTCCCGGGAGGGGATTCACCCCTCCACTTT. It specifies CASSYFPGGDSPLHF.

The chain couples TRBV4-1 to TRBJ2-3, with unresolved D. CDR3 length: 17 residues. CDR1 and CDR2 (germline): MGHRA, YSYEKL. The V end lost 1 base, the J end lost 0 bases, and 14 bases lay between the germline ends. The CDR3 DNA follows: TGCGCCAGCAGCCAAGTCACCGCGGTGGGGAGCACAGATACGCAGTATTTT. Translating it yields CASSQVTAVGSTDTQYF.

This chain links TRBV7-2 with TRBJ2-7; D may match TRBD1 or TRBD2 (5 bases each). The CDR3 totals 15 residues. Per the germline V gene, CDR1 is SGHTA and CDR2 is FQGNSA. The ends were cut back, 1 base at V and 6 bases at J, with 16 bases in the middle. As DNA, the CDR3 is TGTGCCAGCAGCTTAGAGAGAGGGGTAGGAGGCGAGCAGTACTTC. Its translation is CASSLERGVGGEQYF.

This clonotype has ten or more counts. This chain links TRBV10-3 with TRBJ2-5; no definite D call. CDR3 length equals 13 residues. V lost 0 bases and J 3 bases, leaving 5 bases between the germline ends. CDR1 and CDR2 from the germline V gene are ENHRY and SYGVKD. The CDR3 is CAISESGKETQYF. The CDR3 nucleotides read TGTGCCATCAGTGAGTCGGGGAAAGAGACCCAGTACTTC.

This clonotype has a count of ten or more. The V and J genes are TRBV5-1 and TRBJ2-1; 7 positions match TRBD2. The CDR3 loop spans 17 amino acids. Germline V gives CDR1 SGHRS, CDR2 YFSETQ. Unmatched junction bases numbered 8, after V lost 2 bases and J lost 0 bases. The CDR3 sequence is CASSLTTGTTSYNEQFF. CDR3 in DNA: TGCGCCAGCAGCTTAACCACCGGGACTACCTCCTACAATGAGCAGTTCTTC. Combining the CDR3 with reference TRBV5-1 and TRBJ2-1 gives the whole variable domain KAGVTQTPRYLIKTRGQQVTLSCSPISGHRSVSWYQQTPGQGLQFLFEYFSETQRNKGNFPGRFSGRQFSNSRSEMNVSTLELGDSALYLCASSLTTGTTSYNEQFFGPGTRLTVL.

The chain combines TRBV12-3 or TRBV12-4 with TRBJ1-1; D is unresolved. The CDR3 contains 16 residues. The ends were cut back, 2 bases at V and 6 bases at J, with 19 bases in the middle. The CDR3 spells CASSLPPSRVNAEAFF. In DNA form, the CDR3 reads TGTGCCAGCAGTTTACCCCCGTCGCGAGTTAATGCTGAAGCTTTCTTT.

This clonotype came up many times. V gene TRBV6-2 or TRBV6-3 combines with J gene TRBJ2-4; D is unresolved. CDR3 length: 15 residues. The V end was cut by 6 bases, the J end by 2 bases, with 14 bases between. CDR1 and CDR2 from the germline V gene are MNHEY and SVGEGT. The CDR3 region has the DNA TGTGCCAGCAGCGAGACACCTCGGACCAAAAACATTCAGTACTTC. It encodes CASSETPRTKNIQYF.